This T cell receptor (beta chain) was sequenced in a study of blood T cell repertoires in COVID-19. Across the study: Both acute and convalescent COVID-19 samples were obtained from the United States, Italy and Spain. The analysed material was cDNA or gDNA that came from T cells, B-cell-depleted T cells, or PBMCs.

CDR3 length: 16 amino acids. Trimming cost V 4 bases and J 3 bases, with 16 bases left between them. Germline V gene data show CDR1 as MNHEY and CDR2 as SMNVEV (reference sequence). Original processing notes: Reference gene primers were amplified, and this amplification served to estimate nucleated cell counts. TCRdb's table, derived via immunoSEQ multiplex PCR, lists solely in-frame clones and lacks some. V, J and clone size were drawn from that table, and D and trimming were deduced from the DNA. The sample holds some 120,000 clones, roughly 83% seen once. The sequenced material came from peripheral blood. This TCR came from a woman between 50 and 59 years old with acute or convalescent COVID-19. The genes are TRBV27 and TRBJ2-1, with TRBD1 as a possible D gene (6 bases). The CDR3 nucleotides read TGTGCCAGCAGTTCCTCGACAGGCCTTTTCTACAATGAGCAGTTCTTC. Translation: CASSSSTGLFYNEQFF.